This TCR beta chain was recorded in a study of post-analysis software for immune sequencing data. Points from the study as a whole: Controls significantly exceeded multiple sclerosis patients in normalized Chao1 diversity. Relative to controls, patients had 4 or 5 TRBV segments at higher frequency, with TRBV5-6, TRBV5-1 and TRBV20-1 among these.

As to this clonotype: Its antigen is undetermined.

Per germline, CDR1 SQVTM and CDR2 ANQGSEA. Unmatched junction bases numbered 4, after V lost 7 bases and J lost 4 bases. The CDR3 length is 13 residues. Prepared TCR beta cDNA libraries contained unique molecular identifiers. TCRdb re-called the PCR reads through MiXCR, storing one row per CDR3 protein. The data hold hundreds of thousands of distinct CDR3 sequences, with 25% to 30% observed a single time. The source material was blood. The receptor was derived from a girl between 5 and 17 years old with multiple sclerosis. The chain combines TRBV29-1 with TRBJ2-5; 12 bases match TRBD2. CDR3 nucleotide sequence: TGCAGCGGACGACTAGCGGGAGCAGAGACCCAGTACTTC. It translates to CSGRLAGAETQYF.